This TCR beta chain was captured in a study of human T cells and chemical hapten exposure. This clonotype was seen repeatedly, ten times or more. TCRdb redid the calling of the RACE reads with MiXCR, one entry per CDR3 protein. This sample carries more than 55,000 distinct CDR3 sequences, about 11% of them seen once, and the ten largest clones take approximately 3.9%. The V end lost 2 bases, the J end lost 2 bases, and 11 bases lay between the germline ends. Germline V gene data show CDR1 as MRHNA and CDR2 as SNTAGT. The CDR3 spans 15 residues. The time point: pre-sensitization, week 0. Treatment described: therapeutic diphenylcyclopropenone sensitization with weekly scalp DPC. Blood was drawn before each patch test was applied.

The sequenced sample was whole blood, obtained in connection with sensitization to the hapten diphenylcyclopropenone (DPC). This clonotype originated in a woman in her forties with alopecia areata. Some clones in this sample may be carry-over from other donors' samples. V and J are TRBV6-4 and TRBJ2-3; D not resolved. CDR3 sequence reads: CASSDDGGNTDTQYF. The CDR3, as DNA: TGTGCCAGCAGTGACGACGGCGGAAACACAGATACGCAGTATTTT.